Below are 25 T cell receptor beta chains sequenced from a single sample in a study of blood T cells in healthy people across ages. Using a J-beta primer mix together with a sample-barcoded 5' primer, a second PCR was run for roughly 6 to 12 cycles. TCRdb reanalysed the 5' RACE reads using MiXCR and keeps one entry per CDR3 protein. The table lists more than 700,000 distinct CDR3 sequences, more than 35% of them singletons. The specimen sequenced was blood. These receptors were taken from an elderly man in good health.

The chain combines TRBV15 with TRBJ1-1, with a tentative D call TRBD1 (5 bases). CDR3 length equals 13 residues. In germline, CDR1 is LNHNV, CDR2 YYDKDF (reference sequence). The ends were cut back, 4 bases at V and 2 bases at J, with 8 bases in the middle. The CDR3 nucleotides are TGTGCCACCAGCACAGGGTCTAACACTGAAGCTTTCTTT. Its protein is CATSTGSNTEAFF.

A note on this clonotype: A single base separates this from a much larger clone, so it may be a read error. The chain joins TRBV7-2 to TRBJ2-5, with TRBD1 as a possible D gene (6 bases). This CDR3 is 13 amino acids long. Germline V gives CDR1 SGHTA, CDR2 FQGNSA. V gave up 1 base and J gave up 11 bases, with 14 bases separating them. The CDR3 DNA is TGTGCCAGCAGCTTAGTTTACAGGGACGGGCAGTACTTC. It yields the protein CASSLVYRDGQYF.

This clonotype was counted once. The V and J genes are TRBV19 and TRBJ1-5; D ambiguous. The CDR3 is made up of 13 amino acids. Germline V gene data show CDR1 as LNHDA and CDR2 as SQIVND (reference sequence). V was clipped by 4 bases and J by 4 bases, with 8 bases between them. In DNA form, the CDR3 reads TGTGCCAGTAGTAGATATCAGAATCAGCCCCAGCATTTT. This gives the protein CASSRYQNQPQHF. Full variable domain (rest looked up from reference TRBV19 and TRBJ1-5): DGGITQSPKYLFRKEGQNVTLSCEQNLNHDAMYWYRQDPGQGLRLIYYSQIVNDFQKGDIAEGYSVSREKKESFPLTVTSAQKNPTAFYLCASSRYQNQPQHFGDGTRLSIL.

This clonotype was seen only a few times. The chain uses TRBV5-1 and TRBJ2-7, with D maybe TRBD1 (6 bases). In germline, CDR1 is SGHRS, CDR2 YFSETQ. V lost 1 base, J lost 0 bases, and 11 bases lay in between. There are 15 residues in the CDR3. This CDR3 reads CASSLWKDSSYEQYF. The DNA for the CDR3 is TGCGCCAGCAGCTTGTGGAAGGACAGCTCCTACGAGCAGTACTTC.

This chain connects TRBV29-1 to TRBJ2-1; the D is unclear. The V gene lost 4 bases and the J gene lost 1 base, with 5 bases spanning the gap. This CDR3 has 12 amino acids. Germline values: CDR1 SQVTM, CDR2 ANQGSEA. The DNA for the CDR3 is TGCAGCGTTGGAGGATCCTACAATGAGCAGTTCTTC. Translation: CSVGGSYNEQFF.

This chain connects TRBV20-1 to TRBJ2-4; TRBD2 agrees at 8 bases. Trimming removed 5 bases from V and 0 bases from J; junction bases left unmatched: 9. This CDR3 is built from 16 residues. Germline CDR1 and CDR2: DFQATT and SNEGSKA (reference sequence). Here the CDR3 reads CSALSGGAVAKNIQYF. In DNA, the CDR3 is TGCAGTGCTTTAAGCGGGGGTGCCGTAGCCAAAAACATTCAGTACTTC.

There are a few counts of this clonotype. Written as DNA, the CDR3 is TGTGCCAGCAGCGTTAGTTCGGGGCAAACAGATACGCAGTATTTT. Its protein product is CASSVSSGQTDTQYF. This chain uses TRBV9 with TRBJ2-3; D tentatively reads TRBD1 or TRBD2 (5 bases each). The V gene lost 2 bases and the J gene lost 3 bases, with 13 bases spanning the gap. This CDR3 comprises 15 residues. Germline-derived CDR1 and CDR2 are SGDLS and YYNGEE.

The J gene is TRBJ2-7, the V gene TRBV4-2; 11 positions agree with TRBD2. Looked up from germline, CDR1 is LGHNA and CDR2 is YNFKEQ. Unmatched junction bases numbered 3, after V lost 0 bases and J lost 2 bases. This CDR3 comprises 16 residues. In DNA form, the CDR3 reads TGTGCCAGCAGCCAAGAAGGGACTAGCGGCCCCTACGAGCAGTACTTC. Translating gives CASSQEGTSGPYEQYF.

This clonotype was seen once. This chain joins TRBV7-3 and TRBJ1-5; 9 nucleotides line up with TRBD1. Germline V gene data show CDR1 as SGHTA and CDR2 as FQGTGA. The CDR3 loop spans 15 amino acids. The V segment lost 6 bases and the J segment 7 bases; nucleotides outside the gene matches: 10. The CDR3 is CASRSRDRDRQPQHF. Here the CDR3 DNA reads TGTGCCAGCAGATCCCGGGACAGGGACCGACAGCCCCAGCATTTT.

Comments on this clonotype: Given a much more abundant clone one base away, this may be a read error. The chain uses TRBV7-3 and TRBJ2-7, with D unclear. Germline assignment: CDR1 SGHTA and CDR2 FQGTGA. V lost 5 bases and J 7 bases, leaving 15 bases between the germline ends. The CDR3 loop spans 13 amino acids. CDR3 bases: TGTGCCAGCAGCCAAACGCCGGCTACGGAGCAGTACTTC. As protein: CASSQTPATEQYF. The whole variable domain, remainder taken from reference TRBV7-3 and TRBJ2-7, is GAGVSQTPSNKVTEKGKYVELRCDPISGHTALYWYRQSLGQGPEFLIYFQGTGAADDSGLPNDRFFAVRPEGSVSTLKIQRTERGDSAVYLCASSQTPATEQYFGPGTRLTVT.

The chain combines TRBV19 with TRBJ2-2, with 8 positions matching TRBD1. This CDR3 region has 15 residues. Trimming removed 5 bases from V and 3 bases from J; junction bases left unmatched: 5. Germline assignment: CDR1 LNHDA and CDR2 SQIVND (reference sequence). CDR3 in DNA: TGTGCCAGTAGTGCCAGGGGGCGCGACACCGGGGAGCTGTTTTTT. This gives the protein CASSARGRDTGELFF.

About this clonotype: The junction and the germline gene differ at one end; a read error may be behind it. In nucleotides, the CDR3 is TGCAGCGCTAGAGATCTGGGCATGGACAGGGGTCTCTATGGTTACACCTTC. As protein: CSARDLGMDRGLYGYTF. This sequence joins TRBV20-1 and TRBJ1-2; 9 nucleotides agree with TRBD1. This CDR3 is 17 amino acids long. CDR1 is DFQATT and CDR2 is SNEGSKA in the germline V gene (reference sequence).

Concerning this clonotype: This clone may be a read error of a much larger clone one base away. The J gene is TRBJ2-4, the V gene TRBV5-1; D uncertain. The DNA end is more similar to TRBJ2-7, so the J call may be wrong. Germline V gene sequence: CDR1 SGHRS, CDR2 YFSETQ. This CDR3 region has 13 residues. In nucleotides, the CDR3 is TGCACCAGCAGCCCCGGGTGGTCCTACGAGCAGTACTTC. Protein: CTSSPGWSYEQYF.

J is TRBJ1-5 and V is TRBV14; D not certain. The CDR3 extends over 13 amino acids. Germline V CDR1 and CDR2: SGHDN, FVKESK. Trimming removed 4 bases from V and 6 bases from J, with 10 bases in between. CDR3 loop: CASSPAGSQPQHF. DNA of the CDR3: TGTGCCAGCAGCCCCGCGGGGAGTCAGCCCCAGCATTTT.

This clonotype was seen a handful of times. The chain joins TRBV29-1 to TRBJ2-3, with 13 bases matching TRBD2. CDR1 SQVTM and CDR2 ANQGSEA come from the germline V gene. The CDR3 runs to 13 residues. In DNA, the CDR3 is TGCGGTACGGGGACTAGCGGGGCAGATACGCAGTATTTT. Protein sequence: CGTGTSGADTQYF.

The gene calls are TRBV7-9 and TRBJ2-5; the match to TRBD1 covers 8 bases. The CDR3 length is 13 residues. After removal of 7 bases from V and 4 bases from J, the junction contained 5 bases not matched to a gene. Germline CDR1 reads SEHNR; CDR2 reads FQNEAQ (reference sequence). CDR3 protein: CASTRTGRETQYF. The CDR3 nucleotides are TGTGCCAGCACCCGGACAGGGAGAGAGACCCAGTACTTC.

This clonotype was counted only a few times. V is TRBV10-3 and J is TRBJ1-1; no clear D gene. The germline V and J ends were trimmed by 3 bases and 2 bases, with 10 bases remaining between them. Germline assignment: CDR1 ENHRY and CDR2 SYGVKD. The CDR3 has 14 residues. The CDR3 region is CAISDRPGNTEAFF. The DNA of the CDR3 is TGTGCCATCAGTGATCGTCCGGGTAACACTGAAGCTTTCTTT.

This clonotype was detected only once. The chain employs TRBV4-2 and TRBJ2-7; weak D call: TRBD1 (6 bases). The CDR3 has 15 residues. Trimming shortened V by 4 bases and J by 4 bases, and 17 bases separated the two germline ends. Germline V CDR1 and CDR2: LGHNA, YNFKEQ. DNA for the CDR3: TGTGCCAGCAGCCCTCAGGGGATATCCTCTTACGAGCAGTACTTC. Its protein is CASSPQGISSYEQYF.

The chain carries TRBV27 and TRBJ1-2; D remains unclear. CDR3 length: 16 residues. In germline, CDR1 is MNHEY, CDR2 SMNVEV (reference sequence). The germline V and J ends were trimmed by 4 bases and 2 bases, with 17 bases remaining between them. CDR3 bases: TGTGCCAGCAGTTCCAGAGAGGAGTTCGTGAACTATGGCTACACCTTC. Residues: CASSSREEFVNYGYTF.

This clonotype was seen a few times. V gene TRBV9 combines with J gene TRBJ2-3; tentative D call: TRBD1 (6 bases). The CDR3 totals 16 residues. Germline lookup yields CDR1 SGDLS and CDR2 YYNGEE. Trimming took 2 bases from V and 0 from J, leaving 13 bases between them. Here the CDR3 DNA reads TGTGCCAGCAGCGTCGAGGGGGAGTTAAGCACAGATACGCAGTATTTT. It yields the protein CASSVEGELSTDTQYF.

The sample holds a few counts of this clonotype. This rearrangement joins TRBV29-1 to TRBJ2-7; the match to TRBD2 covers 7 bases. The end of the DNA is better explained by TRBJ2-5, so the J call may be wrong. CDR3 length equals 13 residues. Germline V gene data show CDR1 as SQVTM and CDR2 as ANQGSEA. CDR3: CSVEQTSDGTQYF. The CDR3 DNA follows: TGCAGCGTTGAACAAACTAGCGACGGGACCCAGTACTTC.

This clonotype was detected a few times. At one of its ends the junction is not consistent with the germline gene, which may arise from a read error. The chain links TRBV7-7 to TRBJ2-5, with D maybe TRBD2 (6 bases). This CDR3 has 13 amino acids. Per germline, CDR1 SSHAT and CDR2 FNYEAQ (reference sequence). CDR3 coding DNA: TGTGCTAGCACCTCGACGGGAGAAGGGACCCAGTACTTC. Translated, it gives CASTSTGEGTQYF.

A few counts support this clonotype. The chain is built from TRBV10-3 and TRBJ2-5; TRBD2 matches 13 bases. CDR3 length: 13 residues. Germline CDR1 ENHRY, CDR2 SYGVKD. V shed 10 bases, J shed 8 bases, and the junction held 7 bases outside the gene matches. The CDR3 sequence: CATGLAGPQTQYF. The CDR3 DNA reads TGTGCCACGGGACTAGCGGGGCCCCAAACCCAGTACTTC.

This clonotype was found a few times. V usage is TRBV24-1 and J usage is TRBJ2-5, with D possibly TRBD1 on 6 matching bases. V shed 4 bases and J shed 1 base, with 15 bases lying between them. The CDR3 loop spans 16 amino acids. Looked up from germline, CDR1 is KGHDR and CDR2 is SFDVKD. The CDR3: CATSEREDSFQETQYF. CDR3 nucleotides: TGTGCCACCAGTGAGAGAGAGGACAGTTTCCAAGAGACCCAGTACTTC.

This chain connects TRBV7-6 to TRBJ1-6; no reliable D call. Between the trimmed V and J ends, which lost 5 bases and 4 bases, there was a span of 12 bases. Germline values: CDR1 SGHVS, CDR2 FNYEAQ. The CDR3 loop spans 15 amino acids. CDR3 DNA: TGTGCCAGCAGCCCTAGGGTGGAGTATAATTCACCCCTCCACTTT. Translated, it gives CASSPRVEYNSPLHF.